This T cell receptor beta chain was profiled in a study of blood T cell repertoires in COVID-19. Study details: T cells, B-cell-depleted T cells, or PBMCs provided the cDNA or gDNA that served as material.

Germline values: CDR1 LGHDT, CDR2 YNNKEL (reference sequence). The CDR3 loop spans 19 amino acids. With 2 bases clipped from V and 2 bases from J, the junction kept 11 bases outside the gene matches. This table comes from immunoSEQ multiplex PCR, and its TCRdb copy is limited to in-frame clones, with some not included. The sample lists roughly 29,000 clones, around 83% occurring once. This clonotype was obtained from a man in his sixties or seventies with active COVID-19. Sequencing used peripheral blood. V is TRBV3-1 (or the pseudogene TRBV3-2) and J is TRBJ2-3, with 12 bases matching TRBD2. The CDR3 coding sequence is TGTGCCAGCAGCCAATGGTCACAACTAGCGGGAGGAAACACAGATACGCAGTATTTT. This codes for CASSQWSQLAGGNTDTQYF.